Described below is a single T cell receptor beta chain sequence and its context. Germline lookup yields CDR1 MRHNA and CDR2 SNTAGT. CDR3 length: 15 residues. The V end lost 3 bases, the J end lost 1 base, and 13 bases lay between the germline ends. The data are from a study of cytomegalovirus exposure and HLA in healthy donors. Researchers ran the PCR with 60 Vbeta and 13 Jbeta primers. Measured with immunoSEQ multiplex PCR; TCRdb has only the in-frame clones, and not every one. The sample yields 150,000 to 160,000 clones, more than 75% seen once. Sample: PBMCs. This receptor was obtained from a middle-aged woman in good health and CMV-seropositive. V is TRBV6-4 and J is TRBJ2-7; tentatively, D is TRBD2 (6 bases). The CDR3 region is CASSEGRGLSYEQYF. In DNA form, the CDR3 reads TGTGCCAGCAGTGAGGGGCGGGGCTTATCCTACGAGCAGTACTTC.